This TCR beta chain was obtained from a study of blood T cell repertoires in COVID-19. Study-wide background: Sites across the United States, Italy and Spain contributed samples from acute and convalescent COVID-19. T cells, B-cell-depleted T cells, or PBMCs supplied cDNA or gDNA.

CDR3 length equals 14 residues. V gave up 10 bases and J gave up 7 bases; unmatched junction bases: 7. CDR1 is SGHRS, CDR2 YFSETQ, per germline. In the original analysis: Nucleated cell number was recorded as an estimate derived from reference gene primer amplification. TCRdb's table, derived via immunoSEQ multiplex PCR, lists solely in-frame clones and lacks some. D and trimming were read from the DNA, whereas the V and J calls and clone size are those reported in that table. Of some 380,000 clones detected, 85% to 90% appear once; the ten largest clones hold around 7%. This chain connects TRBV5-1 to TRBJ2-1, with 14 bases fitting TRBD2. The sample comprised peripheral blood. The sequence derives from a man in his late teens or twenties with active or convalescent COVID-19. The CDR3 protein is CAVRGLAGGNEQFF. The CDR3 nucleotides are TGCGCCGTGAGAGGACTAGCGGGAGGTAATGAGCAGTTCTTC.